This is a list of T cell receptor beta chains from one sample in a study of T cell responses to AZD1222 COVID-19 vaccine. Method: immunoSEQ multiplex PCR; TCRdb's copy keeps in-frame clones and lacks some. Here the sample spans about 140,000 clones, over 85% being singletons. Sequenced here: peripheral blood, sampled on day 0 of MenACWY control vaccination. The receptors derive from an adult in good health. Each CDR3 is given with its conserved first and last residue. Each record gives: clone size, D gene, J gene, V gene, CDR3 protein, CDR3 DNA. D genes are given only for firm matches. Some rows have no size entry. The others give once, few or many, or a class for an expanded clone.

few TRBD1 TRBJ1-2 TRBV12-3/TRBV12-4 CASSPGTGRGYTF TGTGCCAGCAGTCCCGGGACAGGAAGAGGCTACACCTTC
- - TRBJ2-6 TRBV5-3 CARSLGGSTGANVLTF TGTGCCAGAAGCTTGGGCGGCAGTACCGGGGCCAACGTCCTGACTTTC
- TRBD1 TRBJ1-1 TRBV14 CASSQYYRGQGDTEAFF TGTGCCAGCAGCCAATATTACAGGGGGCAGGGGGACACTGAAGCTTTCTTT
- TRBD2 TRBJ2-7 TRBV5-1 CASSFPSGGFPLLEQYF TGCGCCAGCAGCTTCCCTAGCGGGGGGTTTCCACTTCTTGAGCAGTACTTC
- - TRBJ2-5 TRBV24-1 CATSDAGQETQYF TGTGCCACCAGTGATGCAGGGCAAGAGACCCAGTACTTC
- - TRBJ1-2 TRBV19 CASREGNEYGYTF TGTGCCAGTAGAGAGGGGAACGAGTACGGCTACACCTTC
- - TRBJ1-5 TRBV30 CAWSVRENQPQHF TGTGCCTGGAGTGTACGGGAAAATCAGCCCCAGCATTTT
- TRBD2 TRBJ2-3 TRBV27 CASSYVAGGYGTQYF TGTGCCAGCAGTTACGTAGCGGGAGGGTATGGTACGCAGTATTTT
once TRBD1 TRBJ1-2 TRBV12-3/TRBV12-4 CASSRDSYGYTF TGTGCCAGCAGTCGGGACAGTTATGGCTACACCTTC
- - TRBJ1-6 TRBV19 CASSPRTQGTSPLHF TGTGCCAGTAGTCCCCGAACCCAAGGAACTTCACCCCTCCACTTT
- - TRBJ1-3 TRBV14 CASSQGQGNGNTIYF TGTGCCAGCAGCCAAGGCCAGGGGAACGGAAACACCATATATTTT
once - TRBJ1-2 TRBV7-8 CASSLGETAYGYTF TGTGCCAGCAGCTTAGGAGAGACAGCTTATGGCTACACCTTC
- - TRBJ2-7 TRBV28 CASSFTSGTHSYEQYF TGTGCCAGCAGTTTTACGTCCGGGACACACTCCTACGAGCAGTACTTC
- - TRBJ2-7 TRBV11-2 CASSLEVGAFNEQYF TGTGCCAGCAGCTTAGAGGTTGGGGCGTTCAACGAGCAGTACTTC
- TRBD1 TRBJ1-5 TRBV7-9 CASSLDLPGGNQPQHF TGTGCCAGCAGCTTAGACCTGCCAGGGGGTAATCAGCCCCAGCATTTT
- - TRBJ2-2 TRBV7-9 CASSLGPGHIAGELFF TGTGCCAGCAGCCTGGGGCCCGGGCACATAGCCGGGGAGCTGTTTTTT
- - TRBJ2-2 TRBV24-1 CATSDPLRAPGTGELFF TGTGCCACCAGTGATCCCCTCCGGGCCCCGGGCACCGGGGAGCTGTTTTTT
- TRBD2 TRBJ2-3 TRBV5-4 CASSLAGGRPGADTQYF TGTGCCAGCAGCTTAGCCGGCGGGAGGCCGGGGGCAGATACGCAGTATTTT
- - TRBJ1-1 TRBV4-3 CASSQDGTWGDTEAFF TGCGCCAGCAGCCAAGATGGTACCTGGGGGGACACTGAAGCTTTCTTT
- - TRBJ1-2 TRBV6-2/TRBV6-3 CASSYGARYGYTF TGTGCCAGCAGTTACGGTGCCCGGTATGGCTACACCTTC
- - TRBJ1-2 TRBV5-6 CASSPGRRGGYTF TGTGCCAGCAGCCCCGGGCGGAGGGGTGGCTACACCTTC
- - TRBJ1-6 TRBV5-1 CASSFWDPSYNSPLHF TGCGCCAGCAGCTTCTGGGATCCGTCCTATAATTCACCCCTCCACTTT
- TRBD2 TRBJ2-1 TRBV19 CASSILAGDLHSYNEQFF TGTGCCAGTAGTATACTAGCGGGCGACCTACATTCCTACAATGAGCAGTTCTTC
- - TRBJ2-2 TRBV7-9 CASSPAGRELGRELFF TGTGCCAGCAGCCCCGCCGGTCGGGAGTTAGGCCGGGAGCTGTTTTTT
- - TRBJ2-1 TRBV7-2 CASSPRAASSYNEQFF TGTGCCAGCAGCCCTCGCGCGGCGAGCTCCTACAATGAGCAGTTCTTC
- - TRBJ1-5 TRBV3-1/TRBV3-2 CASSQAGFSGQPQHF TGTGCCAGCAGCCAAGCAGGGTTTTCGGGTCAGCCCCAGCATTTT
- - TRBJ1-1 TRBV5-1 CASSLAQGVTEAFF TGCGCCAGCAGCTTGGCACAGGGTGTCACTGAAGCTTTCTTT
- - TRBJ1-2 TRBV5-4 CASSSGAQYGYTF TGTGCCAGCAGCTCGGGGGCGCAGTATGGCTACACCTTC
- TRBD1 TRBJ1-6 TRBV15 CATSTRDSKNSPLHF TGTGCCACCAGCACTCGGGACAGCAAGAATTCACCCCTCCACTTT
- - TRBJ2-2 TRBV29-1 CSAKGVRTTGELFF TGCAGCGCAAAGGGGGTCAGAACCACCGGGGAGCTGTTTTTT
- - TRBJ2-7 TRBV2 CASKGDSYEQYF TGTGCCAGCAAGGGGGACTCCTACGAGCAGTACTTC
once - TRBJ2-3 TRBV29-1 CSVETTDTQYF TGCAGCGTTGAAACCACAGATACGCAGTATTTT
- - TRBJ1-4 TRBV10-1 CASSELPDEKLFF TGCGCCAGCAGTGAGTTGCCGGATGAAAAACTGTTTTTT
- - TRBJ2-1 TRBV15 CATSRDSRGAYNEQFF TGTGCCACCAGCAGAGACAGCCGGGGCGCCTACAATGAGCAGTTCTTC
- TRBD2 TRBJ2-1 TRBV5-1 CASSPRLAGDNEQFF TGCGCCAGCAGCCCGAGACTAGCGGGGGACAATGAGCAGTTCTTC
- - TRBJ2-5 TRBV5-6 CASSRVQTQETQYF TGTGCCAGCAGCCGAGTCCAGACGCAAGAGACCCAGTACTTC
once - TRBJ1-2 TRBV5-6 CANRVGGPNYGYTF TGTGCCAACAGGGTCGGAGGACCCAACTATGGCTACACCTTC
- TRBD1 TRBJ1-5 TRBV28 CASSAWTGDNQPQHF TGTGCCAGCAGTGCCTGGACAGGGGACAATCAGCCCCAGCATTTT
- TRBD1 TRBJ1-5 TRBV7-9 CASSLEGQGMPQHF TGTGCCAGCAGCTTAGAGGGACAGGGGATGCCCCAGCATTTT
once - TRBJ2-5 TRBV27 CASSQNPGRQETQYF TGTGCCAGCAGTCAAAACCCCGGCCGCCAAGAGACCCAGTACTTC
few - TRBJ2-3 TRBV13 CASSLWADTDTQYF TGTGCCAGCAGCTTATGGGCTGACACAGATACGCAGTATTTT
- TRBD2 TRBJ2-6 TRBV4-3 CASSPTLAGGRPGANVLTF TGCGCCAGCAGTCCTACTTTAGCGGGGGGGAGGCCAGGGGCCAACGTCCTGACTTTC
- - TRBJ1-5 TRBV2 CASSEQAGNSNQPQHF TGTGCCAGCAGTGAACAGGCAGGTAATAGCAATCAGCCCCAGCATTTT
- - TRBJ2-5 TRBV5-4 CASSLAQGDETQYF TGTGCCAGCAGCTTGGCTCAGGGCGACGAGACCCAGTACTTC
- - TRBJ1-5 TRBV6-5 CASGPLDRDRQPQHF TGTGCCAGCGGCCCACTTGATAGGGATCGTCAGCCCCAGCATTTT
- TRBD1 TRBJ1-1 TRBV6-1 CASSDKWRQGNTEAFF TGTGCCAGCAGTGATAAGTGGAGACAGGGGAACACTGAAGCTTTCTTT